The 14 T cell receptor beta chains reported below all come from one sample, sequenced in a study of blood T cell repertoires in COVID-19. Profiling relied on immunoSEQ multiplex PCR, and the TCRdb table lists in-frame clones only, not all of them. This sample has over 120,000 clones; approximately 90% occur once, and the top ten carry 2.5% to 3%. The material sequenced was peripheral blood. Receptor source: a man aged 60 to 69 with active or convalescent COVID-19.

The chain couples TRBV30 to TRBJ2-1; possibly TRBD1 for D (6 bases). The CDR3 runs 19 residues. Germline-derived CDR1 and CDR2 are GTSNPN and SVGIG (reference sequence). Trimming took 0 bases from V and 2 from J, leaving 23 bases between them. The CDR3 reads CAWSVHGGFKLVTYNEQFF. The DNA for the CDR3 is TGTGCCTGGAGTGTACATGGGGGCTTTAAGCTGGTGACCTACAATGAGCAGTTCTTC.

V and J are TRBV30 and TRBJ1-3, with 9 positions matching TRBD1. V was pared by 3 bases and J by 2 bases, with 2 bases of the junction left unmatched. Germline lookup yields CDR1 GTSNPN and CDR2 SVGIG (reference sequence). This CDR3 has 14 residues. CDR3 sequence (DNA): TGTGCCTGGAGCACAGGGGGCACTGGAAACACCATATATTTT. Its protein product is CAWSTGGTGNTIYF.

V gene TRBV5-4 combines with J gene TRBJ2-3; 12 nucleotides match TRBD2. The V gene end was trimmed by 5 bases and the J gene end by 1 base; junction bases not matched to a gene: 11. Germline lookup yields CDR1 SGHNT and CDR2 YYREEE (reference sequence). CDR3 length: 18 residues. The CDR3 protein is CASRLAGGYAGGTDTQYF. In nucleotides, the CDR3 is TGTGCCAGCAGGCTAGCGGGAGGGTACGCGGGGGGCACAGATACGCAGTATTTT.

This clone showed up many times. This chain links TRBV30 with TRBJ2-7; the D gene is possibly TRBD2 (5 bases). Germline V gene sequence: CDR1 GTSNPN, CDR2 SVGIG (reference sequence). This CDR3 comprises 13 residues. V lost 6 bases to trimming and J lost 0 bases, with 12 bases between them. In DNA form, the CDR3 reads TGTGCCTGTCGGGGTGACATCTCCTACGAGCAGTACTTC. This sequence encodes CACRGDISYEQYF.

The chain links TRBV15 to TRBJ2-7; D is uncertain. Trimming pared 1 base from V and 4 bases from J, leaving 14 bases between. This CDR3 has 15 amino acids. Germline V gene data show CDR1 as LNHNV and CDR2 as YYDKDF (reference sequence). The CDR3 nucleotides read TGTGCCACCAGCAGAGCCGGCGGCAGTCTATACGAGCAGTACTTC. It encodes CATSRAGGSLYEQYF. The full variable domain, with the rest looked up from reference TRBV15 and TRBJ2-7, is DAMVIQNPRYQVTQFGKPVTLSCSQTLNHNVMYWYQQKSSQAPKLLFHYYDKDFNNEADTPDNFQSRRPNTSFCFLDIRSPGLGDTAMYLCATSRAGGSLYEQYFGPGTRLTVT.

The gene calls are TRBV27 and TRBJ2-5, with 8 bases aligning to TRBD2. The V gene end was trimmed by 2 bases and the J gene end by 1 base; junction bases not matched to a gene: 0. CDR1 is MNHEY and CDR2 is SMNVEV in the germline V gene (reference sequence). The CDR3 contains 14 residues. DNA for the CDR3: TGTGCCAGCAGTTTAGCGGGGGGCCAAGAGACCCAGTACTTC. Residues: CASSLAGGQETQYF.

This chain uses TRBV9 with TRBJ2-3; tentatively, D is TRBD2 (6 bases). Germline V lookup: CDR1 SGDLS, CDR2 YYNGEE. The germline V and J ends were trimmed by 2 bases and 5 bases, with 18 bases remaining between them. The CDR3 extends over 16 amino acids. This chain's CDR3 is CASSVREGVKLDTQYF. For the CDR3, the DNA is TGTGCCAGCAGCGTGCGGGAAGGGGTGAAGTTAGATACGCAGTATTTT.

V gene TRBV6-6 combines with J gene TRBJ2-7, with 14 bases identical to TRBD2. Germline-derived CDR1 and CDR2 are MNHNY and SVGAGI (reference sequence). The V gene end was trimmed by 5 bases and the J gene end by 8 bases; junction bases not matched to a gene: 5. The CDR3 is 14 amino acids. This CDR3 reads CASSPGLAGGKQYF. The DNA of the CDR3 is TGTGCCAGCAGTCCCGGACTAGCGGGAGGCAAGCAGTACTTC.

The V call is TRBV15, the J call TRBJ2-2; the match to TRBD1 covers 8 bases. Germline CDR1 reads LNHNV; CDR2 reads YYDKDF (reference sequence). This CDR3 comprises 18 residues. Trimming took 1 base from V and 6 from J; bases not matched to a gene: 13. The CDR3 region has the DNA TGTGCCACCAGCAGAGCCCCCCCTAGACAGGGGTCATCCGGGGAGCTGTTTTTT. This codes for CATSRAPPRQGSSGELFF.

The chain is built from TRBV18 and TRBJ2-1, with a possible D match to TRBD2 (6 bases). The CDR3 is made up of 18 amino acids. V was clipped by 3 bases and J by 3 bases, with 21 bases between them. CDR1 and CDR2 (germline): KGHSH, LQKENI. CDR3 nucleotide sequence: TGTGCCAGCTCACCTAGCCTAATAGCGGAAAGGCGCTACAATGAGCAGTTCTTC. Its translation: CASSPSLIAERRYNEQFF.

Comments on this clone: Germline and junction disagree at one end, which may indicate a read error. The V call is TRBV3-1 (or the pseudogene TRBV3-2), the J call TRBJ2-1; 8 bases map to TRBD2. This CDR3 has 16 residues. The V gene's germline CDR1 is LGHDT and CDR2 YNNKEL (reference sequence). In DNA form, the CDR3 reads TGTGCCAGCAGCCAAGTGACCGGGGGGGCCTATAATGAGCAGTTCTTC. It yields the protein CASSQVTGGAYNEQFF.

The chain links TRBV28 to TRBJ1-5, with 7 bases lining up with TRBD1. The CDR3 length is 14 residues. Germline V gene data show CDR1 as MDHEN and CDR2 as SYDVKM. V gave up 7 bases and J gave up 1 base; unmatched junction bases: 4. The CDR3 region is CASISGGSNQPQHF. As DNA, the CDR3 is TGTGCCAGCATCTCAGGGGGAAGCAATCAGCCCCAGCATTTT.

The chain couples TRBV27 to TRBJ1-4, with 8 bases matching TRBD1. Germline lookup yields CDR1 MNHEY and CDR2 SMNVEV (reference sequence). The V segment lost 2 bases and the J segment 5 bases; nucleotides outside the gene matches: 7. This CDR3 region has 16 residues. The CDR3 bases are TGTGCCAGCAGTTTACTCCCGACAGGGGCCAATGAAAAACTGTTTTTT. Translating gives CASSLLPTGANEKLFF. Based on the CDR3 plus reference TRBV27 and TRBJ1-4, the full variable domain is EAQVTQNPRYLITVTGKKLTVTCSQNMNHEYMSWYRQDPGLGLRQIYYSMNVEVTDKGDVPEGYKVSRKEKRNFPLILESPSPNQTSLYFCASSLLPTGANEKLFFGSGTQLSVL.

The chain links TRBV2 to TRBJ1-2, with a weak D call TRBD1 (5 bases). V shed 5 bases and J shed 0 bases, with 10 bases lying between them. The CDR3 consists of 14 residues. The V gene's germline CDR1 is SNHLY and CDR2 FYNNEI. DNA for the CDR3: TGTGCCAGCAGTTATATAGGGGCTAACTATGGCTACACCTTC. It encodes CASSYIGANYGYTF.